This is a list of T cell receptor beta chains from one sample in a study of T cell responses to AZD1222 COVID-19 vaccine. Some clones are missing from TCRdb's copy, which holds only in-frame ones; the method was immunoSEQ multiplex PCR. The sample includes about 120,000 clones, roughly 93% of them seen just once. The material sequenced was peripheral blood, taken on day 0 of AZD1222 vaccination. The receptors come from an adult in good health. Each CDR3 is given with its conserved first and last residue. D genes are given only for firm matches. A clone size is listed for some rows: how often the clone was seen (once, few, many), or a class if it is expanded.

>TRBJ1-5|TRBV9|.|.
CASSPLGVSNQPQHF
TGTGCCAGCAGCCCCCTGGGGGTTAGCAATCAGCCCCAGCATTTT
>TRBJ2-1|TRBV28|.|TRBD2
CASSRLGTSGRGEQFF
TGTGCCAGCAGTCGTCTCGGGACTAGCGGGAGGGGTGAGCAGTTCTTC
>TRBJ2-1|TRBV6-5|.|.
CASSYKGGNEQFF
TGTGCCAGCAGTTACAAGGGCGGCAATGAGCAGTTCTTC
>TRBJ2-7|TRBV19|.|.
CASSIKAGRSYEQYF
TGTGCCAGTAGTATAAAAGCGGGCAGGTCCTACGAGCAGTACTTC
>TRBJ2-5|TRBV18|.|.
CASSPGSQGETQYF
TGTGCCAGCTCTCCCGGGAGCCAAGGAGAGACCCAGTACTTC
>TRBJ1-2|TRBV30|few|.
CAWSVSGGGGQGYTF
TGTGCCTGGAGTGTATCCGGAGGAGGTGGGCAAGGCTACACCTTC
>TRBJ2-1|TRBV7-9|.|TRBD2
CASSFIGLEVDEQFF
TGTGCCAGCAGCTTTATAGGACTAGAGGTGGATGAGCAGTTCTTC
>TRBJ2-7|TRBV28|.|.
CASSLAGPYEQYF
TGTGCCAGCAGTTTAGCGGGCCCCTACGAGCAGTACTTC
>TRBJ2-7|TRBV29-1|many|.
CSVSSGTNPGVFSYEQYF
TGCAGCGTTAGTTCGGGGACCAACCCGGGCGTCTTCTCCTACGAGCAGTACTTC
>TRBJ2-3|TRBV27|.|TRBD2
CASRMAGGPGTDTQYF
TGTGCCAGCAGAATGGCGGGAGGGCCGGGCACAGATACGCAGTATTTT
>TRBJ2-3|TRBV3-1/TRBV3-2|.|.
CASSGSPENTDTQYF
TGTGCCAGCAGCGGATCCCCAGAAAACACAGATACGCAGTATTTT
>TRBJ2-1|TRBV9|.|TRBD2
CASSTKASGSYNEQFF
TGTGCCAGCAGCACAAAAGCTAGCGGGAGTTACAATGAGCAGTTCTTC
>TRBJ1-1|TRBV2|.|.
CASTFDRNTEAFF
TGTGCCAGCACCTTCGACAGGAACACTGAAGCTTTCTTT
>TRBJ2-2|TRBV5-1|.|.
CASNFIMNTGELFF
TGCGCCAGCAACTTTATAATGAACACCGGGGAGCTGTTTTTT
>TRBJ1-4|TRBV28|once|.
CASDDRGLNEKLFF
TGTGCCAGCGATGACCGGGGCCTTAATGAAAAACTGTTTTTT
>TRBJ2-3|TRBV27|.|TRBD2
CASSILAEGADTQYF
TGTGCCAGCAGCATACTAGCGGAGGGGGCAGATACGCAGTATTTT
>TRBJ1-1|TRBV6-5|.|TRBD1
CASFSRTGAFF
TGTGCCAGCTTTTCCAGGACAGGAGCTTTCTTT
>TRBJ2-2|TRBV30|.|.
CAQRKTGELFF
TGTGCCCAGCGAAAGACCGGGGAGCTGTTTTTT
>TRBJ1-2|TRBV19|.|.
CASSIFGGYGYTF
TGTGCCAGTAGTATTTTTGGGGGCTATGGCTACACCTTC
>TRBJ1-4|TRBV18|.|TRBD1
CASSLDRDWEKLFF
TGTGCCAGCTCGTTGGACAGGGACTGGGAAAAACTGTTTTTT
>TRBJ1-3|TRBV12-3/TRBV12-4|.|.
CASRGARRNTIYF
TGTGCCAGCCGAGGGGCTCGAAGAAACACCATATATTTT
>TRBJ2-7|TRBV27|.|.
CASSSRLNYEQYF
TGTGCCAGCAGTTCACGACTGAACTACGAGCAGTACTTC
>TRBJ1-2|TRBV2|.|TRBD1
CATGQGNYGYTF
TGTGCCACGGGACAGGGTAACTATGGCTACACCTTC
>TRBJ2-1|TRBV27|once|TRBD2
CASCWGGPGNEQFF
TGTGCCAGCTGCTGGGGGGGACCAGGCAATGAGCAGTTCTTC
>TRBJ2-2|TRBV4-1|once|.
CASSGAGYSNQNTGELFF
TGCGCCAGCAGCGGGGCAGGGTATTCAAACCAGAACACCGGGGAGCTGTTTTTT
>TRBJ2-1|TRBV28|.|.
CASGQRPGSYNEQFF
TGTGCCAGCGGACAGCGGCCTGGCTCCTACAATGAGCAGTTCTTC